Listed below are T cell receptor beta chains from one sample, sequenced in a study of human T cells and chemical hapten exposure. Via MiXCR, TCRdb re-called the RACE reads, giving one row per CDR3 protein. The repertoire has 35,000 to 50,000 distinct CDR3 sequences, about 10% of them found once; the top ten carry about 6.5%. The sample here was whole blood, taken in connection with sensitization to the hapten diphenylcyclopropenone (DPC). Source of these receptors: a man in his thirties or forties with alopecia areata. Some clones in this sample may be carry-over from other donors' samples. The CDR3 runs from the conserved cysteine through the conserved F or W. A D gene is named only where the DNA matches it firmly. Not all rows give a size; the values are once, few, many and, for expanded clones, a class.

CDR3aa: CASSSGGSANTEAFF; CDR3nt: TGTGCCAGCAGCAGCGGCGGGTCCGCGAACACTGAAGCTTTCTTT; d_gene: NA; v_gene: TRBV7-3; abundance: few; j_gene: TRBJ1-1
CDR3aa: CASGVGAGGETQYF; CDR3nt: TGTGCCAGCGGCGTGGGGGCAGGTGGGGAGACCCAGTACTTC; d_gene: NA; v_gene: TRBV12-3/TRBV12-4; abundance: few; j_gene: TRBJ2-5
CDR3aa: CSVGNPIVLNTEAFF; CDR3nt: TGCAGCGTTGGAAATCCCATCGTTTTGAACACTGAAGCTTTCTTT; d_gene: NA; v_gene: TRBV29-1; abundance: few; j_gene: TRBJ1-1
CDR3aa: CSADGTGTGYNEQFF; CDR3nt: TGCAGTGCCGACGGCACCGGGACTGGGTACAATGAGCAGTTCTTC; d_gene: NA; v_gene: TRBV20-1; abundance: few; j_gene: TRBJ2-1
CDR3aa: CASSSQGWGANVLTF; CDR3nt: TGTGCCAGCAGCTCGCAGGGCTGGGGGGCCAACGTCCTGACTTTC; d_gene: NA; v_gene: TRBV7-3; abundance: NA; j_gene: TRBJ2-6
CDR3aa: CASSQGFSLMNTEAFF; CDR3nt: TGTGCCAGCAGCCAAGGATTCTCCTTGATGAACACTGAAGCTTTCTTT; d_gene: NA; v_gene: TRBV4-2; abundance: many; j_gene: TRBJ1-1
CDR3aa: CASSKYTDTQYF; CDR3nt: TGTGCCAGCAGCAAATACACAGATACGCAGTATTTT; d_gene: NA; v_gene: TRBV6-6; abundance: many; j_gene: TRBJ2-3
CDR3aa: CASSESLDYGYTF; CDR3nt: TGCGCCAGCAGTGAGTCCCTGGACTATGGCTACACCTTC; d_gene: NA; v_gene: TRBV10-2; abundance: many; j_gene: TRBJ1-2
CDR3aa: CATSGRLAGMDEQFF; CDR3nt: TGTGCCACCAGCGGGAGACTAGCGGGAATGGATGAGCAGTTCTTC; d_gene: TRBD2; v_gene: TRBV15; abundance: many; j_gene: TRBJ2-1
CDR3aa: CASSYHRVNTGELFF; CDR3nt: TGTGCCAGCAGTTACCACAGGGTGAACACCGGGGAGCTGTTTTTT; d_gene: NA; v_gene: TRBV6-2/TRBV6-3; abundance: many; j_gene: TRBJ2-2
CDR3aa: CASSLRDSYNEKLFF; CDR3nt: TGTGCCAGCAGTTTAAGGGACAGTTATAATGAAAAACTGTTTTTT; d_gene: TRBD1; v_gene: TRBV12-3/TRBV12-4; abundance: few; j_gene: TRBJ1-4
CDR3aa: CASSPSPTGRTGELFF; CDR3nt: TGTGCCAGCAGCCCTTCCCCGACAGGTCGGACCGGGGAGCTGTTTTTT; d_gene: NA; v_gene: TRBV5-4; abundance: many; j_gene: TRBJ2-2
CDR3aa: CASSPRSANNYGYTF; CDR3nt: TGTGCCAGCAGCCCAAGGTCGGCAAATAACTATGGCTACACCTTC; d_gene: NA; v_gene: TRBV7-9; abundance: many; j_gene: TRBJ1-2